This note documents a single T cell receptor (beta chain) sequence. The data derive from a study of OX40 agonist ivuxolimab in advanced cancers. The table came from immunoSEQ multiplex PCR; TCRdb's copy has only in-frame clones and leaves some out. Of tens of thousands of clones detected, around four fifths appear once; the ten largest clones hold about 2.7%. CDR1 MNHNY and CDR2 SVGAGI come from the germline V gene (reference sequence). The CDR3 runs to 14 residues. V lost 6 bases, J lost 5 bases, and 14 bases lay in between. Here the sequenced sample was CD4+ or CD8+ T cells sorted from blood, taken in a trial of the OX40 agonist ivuxolimab. This chain uses TRBV6-6 with TRBJ2-1, with D possibly TRBD2 on 5 matching bases. This receptor was obtained from an adult with an advanced solid tumor such as melanoma, head and neck, liver or kidney cancer. This chain's CDR3 is CASRPTGTNNEQFF. DNA of the CDR3: TGTGCCAGCAGGCCCACGGGAACAAACAATGAGCAGTTCTTC.